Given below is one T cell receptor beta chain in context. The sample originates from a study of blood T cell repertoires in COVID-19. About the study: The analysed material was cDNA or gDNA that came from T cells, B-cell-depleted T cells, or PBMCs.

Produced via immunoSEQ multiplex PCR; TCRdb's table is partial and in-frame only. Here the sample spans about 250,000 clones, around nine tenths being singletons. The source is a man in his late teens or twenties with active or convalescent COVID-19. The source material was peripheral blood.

The CDR3 DNA reads TGTGCCAGCAGCCGGACAGGGGTCAAAAACATTCAGTACTTC. The encoded protein is CASSRTGVKNIQYF. The chain recombines TRBV7-8 with TRBJ2-4; 9 bases map to TRBD1. The V and J ends lost 5 bases and 3 bases, in that order; junction bases with no gene match: 2. The germline V gene has CDR1 SGHVS and CDR2 FQNEAQ. CDR3 length: 14 residues.